This TCR beta chain was observed in a study of T cells expressing NK-cell markers. The V gene's germline CDR1 is SEHNR and CDR2 FQNEAQ (reference sequence). The length of the CDR3 is 16 residues. Notes on the study in general: In a group of 5 or 6 donors, dominant NKG2C+ clonotypes represented 1.0-7.0% of CD8+ T cells.

Worth noting for this clonotype: Its antigen is unknown.

TCRdb re-called the 5' RACE reads and shows each CDR3 protein once, DNA omitted. This listing includes about 190,000 distinct CDR3 sequences. The V and J genes are TRBV7-9 and TRBJ2-5; TCRdb's D call of TRBD2 is untestable without DNA. This receptor was obtained from a man aged 18 to 69 in good health. The sequenced material came from blood T cells: a sorted CD56 or NKG2C T cell subset, CD4+ or CD8+ T cells, or bulk PBMC T cells (not recorded which). CDR3 protein: CASSPPTSGGQETQYF.